This is a list of T cell receptor beta chains from one sample in a study of control samples from healthy donors and cancer patients. The protocol was immunoSEQ multiplex PCR, while the TCRdb copy is restricted to in-frame clones and leaves out a portion. This sample carries 20,000 to 25,000 clones, approximately 89% of them seen once, and the ten largest clones take around 38%. The sequencing input was PBMCs. Receptors originate from a man in his 60s with head and neck cancer. Both conserved end residues are part of each CDR3. D genes are given only for firm matches. Rows give clone size only sometimes, using once, few, many, or a class for an expanded clone.

j_call	d_call	v_call	clone_size	cdr3_nt	cdr3_aa
TRBJ2-7	TRBD1	TRBV19	NA	TGTGCCAGCCGACAAGGGACAGGGAATTACGAGCAGTACTTC	CASRQGTGNYEQYF
TRBJ1-2	NA	TRBV4-1	NA	TGCGCCAGCAGCCCAACTTCTTACGGAAACTATGGCTACACCTTC	CASSPTSYGNYGYTF
TRBJ2-2	NA	TRBV30	NA	TGTGCCTGGAGTGACCAGGGGAGCACCGGGGAGCTGTTTTTT	CAWSDQGSTGELFF
TRBJ2-7	TRBD1	TRBV11-3	NA	TGTGCCAGCAGCCAGGGGGCCGAGCAGTACTTC	CASSQGAEQYF
TRBJ2-1	TRBD2	TRBV4-1	NA	TGCGCCAGCAGCCCAGGACTAGCGGGAGGATCGTACAATGAGCAGTTCTTC	CASSPGLAGGSYNEQFF
TRBJ1-1	NA	TRBV3-1/TRBV3-2	NA	TGTGCCAGCAGCCAACCACAAGGGGACACTGAAGCTTTCTTT	CASSQPQGDTEAFF
TRBJ1-2	TRBD1	TRBV5-1	NA	TGCGCCAGCAGCTTTACCGGACAGGGGACGAGTGGCTACACCTTC	CASSFTGQGTSGYTF
TRBJ2-1	TRBD1	TRBV11-3	NA	TGTGCCAGCAGCCCCTCCGGGACAGGGGGCAGGTATGAGCAGTTCTTC	CASSPSGTGGRYEQFF
TRBJ2-1	TRBD2	TRBV6-4	NA	TGTGCCAGCAGTCCCGGACTAGCGGGAGTGGATGAGCAGTTCTTC	CASSPGLAGVDEQFF
TRBJ2-2	NA	TRBV11-3	NA	TGTGCCAGCAGCTCCCATCAGGGCCGGGAGCTGTTTTTT	CASSSHQGRELFF
TRBJ1-4	TRBD1	TRBV6-6	NA	TGTGCCAGCAGTTACGGGACAGGGGAAAAACTGTTTTTT	CASSYGTGEKLFF
TRBJ2-3	NA	TRBV6-6	NA	TGTGCCAGCAGTTTGCGGGAAGATACGCAGTATTTT	CASSLREDTQYF
TRBJ2-2	NA	TRBV6-5	NA	TGTGCCAGCAGGTGGGGGACTTTGAACACCGGGGAGCTGTTTTTT	CASRWGTLNTGELFF
TRBJ2-7	TRBD1	TRBV29-1	NA	TGCAGCGTTGAAGATCCTACTGGACCGGACAGGGGACTATACGAGCAGTACTTC	CSVEDPTGPDRGLYEQYF
TRBJ1-1	NA	TRBV27	NA	TGTGCCAGCAGTTTAGTACAGAACACTGAAGCTTTCTTT	CASSLVQNTEAFF
TRBJ2-1	NA	TRBV30	NA	TGTGCCTGGAGTGTACGACAGATTGGTGAGCAGTTCTTC	CAWSVRQIGEQFF
TRBJ1-2	TRBD1	TRBV3-1/TRBV3-2	NA	TGTGCCAGCAGCCACCTTACAGGGGACTCCTATGGCTACACCTTC	CASSHLTGDSYGYTF
TRBJ2-1	TRBD2	TRBV28	once	TGTGCCAGCAGTTTAAGGACTAGCTCCTACAATGAGCAGTTCTTC	CASSLRTSSYNEQFF
TRBJ1-4	TRBD1	TRBV3-1/TRBV3-2	NA	TGTGCCAGCAGCCCGGACAGGGGGCGGCGTGGTAATGAAAAACTGTTTTTT	CASSPDRGRRGNEKLFF
TRBJ2-6	TRBD2	TRBV27	NA	TGTGCCAGCAGTTTTATAGGGCTAGCGGGGAGCTCCGGGGCCAACGTCCTGACTTTC	CASSFIGLAGSSGANVLTF
TRBJ2-1	NA	TRBV3-1/TRBV3-2	NA	TGTGCCAGCAGCCCTACGACCACCTACAATGAGCAGTTCTTC	CASSPTTTYNEQFF
TRBJ1-5	NA	TRBV5-1	NA	TGCGCCAGCAGCTTGGACCCATGGGGAGGGCCCCAGCATTTT	CASSLDPWGGPQHF
TRBJ1-3	NA	TRBV6-6	NA	TGTGCCAGCAGTTACTCCATGAGCTCTGGAAACACCATATATTTT	CASSYSMSSGNTIYF
TRBJ2-1	TRBD2	TRBV30	NA	TGTGCCTCTCCGGCCGGGAGGGAAAACTACAATGAGCAGTTCTTC	CASPAGRENYNEQFF
TRBJ2-1	NA	TRBV10-3	few	TGTGCCATCAGTCTTAGCGAAGGGGACTTACTATCTTCCTACAATGAGCAGTTCTTC	CAISLSEGDLLSSYNEQFF
TRBJ2-5	NA	TRBV5-1	NA	TGCGCCAGCAGCTTGGTAGGGTCCCAAGAGACCCAGTACTTC	CASSLVGSQETQYF
TRBJ1-2	NA	TRBV19	NA	TGTGCCAGTAGTAAGAGCGATAACTATGGCTACACCTTC	CASSKSDNYGYTF
TRBJ2-3	NA	TRBV2	NA	TGTGCCAGCAACTATATTGGCACAGATACGCAGTATTTT	CASNYIGTDTQYF
TRBJ1-2	TRBD1	TRBV19	NA	TGTGCCAGTAGGAACCCTGGACAGGGCCTAAATGGCTACACCTTC	CASRNPGQGLNGYTF
TRBJ1-3	NA	TRBV5-1	NA	TGCGCCAGCAGCTTGGCCGGGGGGGTTAACTCTGGAAACACCATATATTTT	CASSLAGGVNSGNTIYF
TRBJ1-4	NA	TRBV2	NA	TGTGCCAGCAGTGAAGCGACCTCTAATGAAAAACTGTTTTTT	CASSEATSNEKLFF
TRBJ1-5	NA	TRBV7-2	once	TGTGCCAGCAGCTTAGACTGGCGGCAGCCCCAGCATTTT	CASSLDWRQPQHF
TRBJ1-2	TRBD1	TRBV12-5	NA	TGTGCTAGTGGTTTAGACAGGGACTATGGCTACACCTTC	CASGLDRDYGYTF
TRBJ2-2	NA	TRBV14	once	TGTGCCAGCAGCCAGGGGATGGGGGAGCTGTTTTTT	CASSQGMGELFF
TRBJ2-1	TRBD1	TRBV7-9	NA	TGTGCCAGCAGCTTAACGACAGGGCTAAGCTCCTACAATGAGCAGTTCTTC	CASSLTTGLSSYNEQFF
TRBJ1-2	NA	TRBV12-3/TRBV12-4	NA	TGTGCCAGCAGTCCAGGGAACTATGGCTACACCTTC	CASSPGNYGYTF
TRBJ2-7	TRBD1	TRBV28	NA	TGTGCCAGCAGTCCCGGGACAGCGACCTACGAGCAGTACTTC	CASSPGTATYEQYF
TRBJ2-7	TRBD2	TRBV5-1	NA	TGCGCCAGCAGCTCAGGGACTAGCGGGCCCTACGAGCAGTACTTC	CASSSGTSGPYEQYF
TRBJ2-1	NA	TRBV4-1	NA	TGCGCCAGCAGCCAAGACACACGGGCCTACAATGAGCAGTTCTTC	CASSQDTRAYNEQFF
TRBJ2-3	NA	TRBV5-8	NA	TGTGCCAGCAGCGTTCAAGGATCTAGCACAGATACGCAGTATTTT	CASSVQGSSTDTQYF
TRBJ1-4	NA	TRBV19	NA	TGTGCCAGTAGTATAGATATCGGGGGAGCGGCTGAAAAACTGTTTTTT	CASSIDIGGAAEKLFF
TRBJ1-1	NA	TRBV3-1/TRBV3-2	NA	TGTGCCAGCAGTCAAGACCCCTTTAGGGTGGGTACTGAAGCTTTCTTT	CASSQDPFRVGTEAFF